This TCR beta chain was recorded in a study of T cell responses to AZD1222 COVID-19 vaccine (TCRdb year 2021). Regarding the complete study: A total of about 250 trial participants underwent TCR sequencing, of whom some 200 had received two doses of AZD1222 and about 25 had received two doses of the MenACWY control vaccine. Trial participants were enrolled into age subgroups of 18-55, 56-69 and 70-plus years, which contained about 150, 27 and 61 TCR-sequenced participants, respectively.

What the authors observed across the whole study: Epitopes outside the regions mutated in the B.1.351 and B.1.1.7 variants were reportedly recognized by nearly half of the unique spike-specific TCRs. CD4 TCRs associated with the vaccine covered the entire spike protein, and the dominant responses were in regions 160-218 and 743-854. The 56-69-year group was small, and its depth increase did not reach significance, likely because of low power. After two AZD1222 doses, both the breadth and the depth of spike-specific TCRs were significantly higher than at day 0 and than in MenACWY recipients. Conclusions about previously exposed vaccinees are limited because only six or seven AZD1222 recipients were SARS-CoV-2 seropositive at baseline. Because no samples from the day 14 peak response were available, repertoires could be characterized only after the peak T cell response. Participants were mostly white British and included more females than males, and it was suggested by the authors that clonal diversity may have been underestimated.

The time point label corresponds to: about 28 days (+/-7) after the second vaccine dose. AZD1222 recipients given second doses at about 4 weeks or at about 12 weeks were pooled, since spike-specific TCR depth and breadth were not found to differ between the two schedules. Vaccinee samples were obtained from the UK trials COV001 and COV002, which included a single-blind randomized controlled phase 2/3 trial of AZD1222 (ChAdOx1 nCoV-19) in healthy adults. For TCRbeta chain sequencing, PBMC samples from trial participants were taken at day 0 and at day 28 after the second dose. The sample holds one count of this clone. Its antigen is currently not known. No much larger clone is present one base from it, and per-base qualities are unavailable. The CDR3 regions of human TCRbeta chains were subjected to immunosequencing. The paper's data handling went like this. Repertoire TCRs were checked for matches against a reference library of SARS-CoV-2-specific TCRs that had been generated using the MIRA antigen-specificity platform. Breadth was defined as the fraction of unique TCRs that were SARS-CoV-2-associated, and depth was defined as the fraction of total T cells that were SARS-CoV-2-associated. Using the MIRA data, each spike-specific TCR was assigned both to the spike region to which the TCR was reactive and to a CD4 or CD8 class. Log10-transformed breadth and depth values were compared by one-way ANOVA with Sidak's multiple comparisons tests. TCRdb provides this immuneACCESS table in a form limited to in-frame rearrangements. Some clones are lacking; in checked studies, under half of them reflect an unresolved V gene, and why the rest are absent is not known. V and J calls and clone size come straight from that table; D and trimming were deduced from the DNA. The sample table shows about 270,000 clones, and almost 95% are seen once. Less than 0.65% of the sample belongs to the ten largest clones.

The CDR3 covers 13 residues, taking in both the cysteine and the phenylalanine. CDR3 DNA only is kept here, 39 bases in frame from base 1. V is pared back by 1 base and J by 6 bases, with 10 bases lying between the germline termini. Per the germline V gene (reference sequence), LNHDA is the CDR1 and SQIVND is the CDR2. This receptor chain uses TRBV19 and TRBJ2-7; a tentative D match to TRBD2 spans 5 bases. The sequence was obtained from an adult who received the AZD1222 COVID-19 vaccine. The sequences come from peripheral blood, collected 28 days after the second AZD1222 dose. The CDR3 is CASSIAPGIEQYF. The DNA sequence is given as TGTGCCAGTAGTATAGCCCCCGGGATCGAGCAGTACTTC.